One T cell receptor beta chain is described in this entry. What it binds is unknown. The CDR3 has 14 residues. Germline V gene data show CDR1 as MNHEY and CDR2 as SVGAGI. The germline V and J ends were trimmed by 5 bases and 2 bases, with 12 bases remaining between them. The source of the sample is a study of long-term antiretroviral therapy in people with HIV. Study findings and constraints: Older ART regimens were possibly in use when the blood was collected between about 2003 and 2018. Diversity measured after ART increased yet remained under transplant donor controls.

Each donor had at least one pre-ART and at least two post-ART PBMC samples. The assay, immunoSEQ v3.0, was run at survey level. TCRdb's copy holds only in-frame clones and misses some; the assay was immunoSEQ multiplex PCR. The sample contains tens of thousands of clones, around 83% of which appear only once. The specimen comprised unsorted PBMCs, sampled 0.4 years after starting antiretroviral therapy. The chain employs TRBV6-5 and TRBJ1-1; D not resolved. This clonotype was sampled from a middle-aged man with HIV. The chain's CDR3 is CASSKNDINTEAFF. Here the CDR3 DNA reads TGTGCCAGCAGTAAAAACGACATTAACACTGAAGCTTTCTTT.